This T cell receptor (beta chain) was found in a study of T-cell memory formation after mild COVID-19. The wider study: Each donor largely had its own TCR clusters. Overall study results and limits: Shrinking CD4+ clones were chiefly CM and EM; CD8+ ones were chiefly EMRA.

The CDR3 spans 12 residues. Germline CDR1 and CDR2: SGHRS and YFSETQ. V shed 4 bases and J 6 bases; nucleotides not matched to a gene: 3. TCRdb analysed the 5' RACE reads with MiXCR anew, one entry per CDR3 protein. This table has under 350,000 distinct CDR3 sequences, 15% to 20% appearing once. Of note for this clonotype: As yet, its antigen is unknown.

The source is a man younger than 30 who had mild COVID-19 (a few samples of this study predate the infection). Cell type and time point are not known. The chain joins TRBV5-1 to TRBJ2-7; 8 nucleotides agree with TRBD1. The sequenced material came from PBMCs or a T cell subset sorted from them (not recorded which). CDR3 in DNA: TGCGCCAGCAGCCCTGACAGGGGCGAGCAGTACTTC. Protein sequence: CASSPDRGEQYF.